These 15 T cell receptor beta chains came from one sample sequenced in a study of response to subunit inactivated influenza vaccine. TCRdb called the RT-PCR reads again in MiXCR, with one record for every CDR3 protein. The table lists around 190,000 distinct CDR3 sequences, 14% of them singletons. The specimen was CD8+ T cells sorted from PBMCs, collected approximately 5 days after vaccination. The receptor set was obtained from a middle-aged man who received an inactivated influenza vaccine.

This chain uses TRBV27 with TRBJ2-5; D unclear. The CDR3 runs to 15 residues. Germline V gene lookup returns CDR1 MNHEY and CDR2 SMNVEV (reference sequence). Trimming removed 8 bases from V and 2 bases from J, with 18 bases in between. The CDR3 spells CASAQTAVYQETQYF. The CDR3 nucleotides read TGTGCCAGCGCTCAAACTGCAGTCTATCAAGAGACCCAGTACTTC.

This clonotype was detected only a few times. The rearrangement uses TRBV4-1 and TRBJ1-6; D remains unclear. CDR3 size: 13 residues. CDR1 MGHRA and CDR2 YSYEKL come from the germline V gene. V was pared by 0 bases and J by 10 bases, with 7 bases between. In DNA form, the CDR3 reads TGCGCCAGCAGCCAAGAAGCCCGGTCACCCCTCCACTTT. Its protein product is CASSQEARSPLHF.

This CDR3 reads CASSLRLAGVEQYF. CDR3 bases: TGTGCCAGCAGTTTAAGGCTAGCGGGAGTCGAGCAGTACTTC. The rearrangement uses TRBV27 and TRBJ2-7; the match to TRBD2 covers 10 bases. CDR3 length: 14 amino acids. CDR1 and CDR2 from the germline V gene are MNHEY and SMNVEV (reference sequence). The V segment lost 2 bases and the J segment 6 bases; nucleotides outside the gene matches: 4.

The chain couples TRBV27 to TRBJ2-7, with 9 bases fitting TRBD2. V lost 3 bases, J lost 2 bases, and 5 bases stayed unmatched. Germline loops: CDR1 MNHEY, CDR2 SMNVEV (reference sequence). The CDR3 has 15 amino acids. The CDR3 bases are TGTGCCAGCAGTTTCGCTAGCGGGACCGCCTACGAGCAGTACTTC. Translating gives CASSFASGTAYEQYF.

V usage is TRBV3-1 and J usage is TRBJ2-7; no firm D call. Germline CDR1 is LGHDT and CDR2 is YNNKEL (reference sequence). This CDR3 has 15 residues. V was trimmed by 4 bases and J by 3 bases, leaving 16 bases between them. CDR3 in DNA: TGTGCCAGCAGCCCCACAATGGCCGTTAACTACGAGCAGTACTTC. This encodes CASSPTMAVNYEQYF.

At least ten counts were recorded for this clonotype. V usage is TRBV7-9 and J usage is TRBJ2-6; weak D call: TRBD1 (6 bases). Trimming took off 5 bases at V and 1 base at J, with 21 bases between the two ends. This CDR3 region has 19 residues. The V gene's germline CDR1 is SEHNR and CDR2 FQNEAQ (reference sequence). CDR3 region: CASSEITGPVRSGANVLTF. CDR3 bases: TGTGCCAGCAGCGAAATAACAGGGCCCGTTCGGTCTGGGGCCAACGTCCTGACTTTC.

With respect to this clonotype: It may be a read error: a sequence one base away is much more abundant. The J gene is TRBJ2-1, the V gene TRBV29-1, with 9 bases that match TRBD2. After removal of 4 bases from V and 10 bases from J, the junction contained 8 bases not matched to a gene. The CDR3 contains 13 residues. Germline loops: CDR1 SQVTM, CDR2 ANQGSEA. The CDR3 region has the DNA TGCAGCGTTGTAGCGGGAGTAGGCAAAGAGCAGTTCTTC. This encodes CSVVAGVGKEQFF.

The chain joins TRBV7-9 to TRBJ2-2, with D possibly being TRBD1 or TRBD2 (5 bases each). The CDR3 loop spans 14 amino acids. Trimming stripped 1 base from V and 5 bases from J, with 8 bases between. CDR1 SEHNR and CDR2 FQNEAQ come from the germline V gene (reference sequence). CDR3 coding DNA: TGTGCCAGCAGCTTAGTTGGGGGAACCGGGGAGCTGTTTTTT. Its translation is CASSLVGGTGELFF.

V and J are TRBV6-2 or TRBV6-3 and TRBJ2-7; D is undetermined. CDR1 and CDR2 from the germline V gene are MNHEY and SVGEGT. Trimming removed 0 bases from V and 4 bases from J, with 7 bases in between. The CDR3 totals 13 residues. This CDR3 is CASSYSSFYEQYF. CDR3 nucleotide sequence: TGTGCCAGCAGTTACTCTTCCTTTTACGAGCAGTACTTC.

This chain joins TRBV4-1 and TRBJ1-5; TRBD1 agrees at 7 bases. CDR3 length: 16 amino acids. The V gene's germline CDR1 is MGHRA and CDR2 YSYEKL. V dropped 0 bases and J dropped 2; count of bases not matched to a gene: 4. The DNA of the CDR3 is TGCGCCAGCAGCCAAGAGATCCAGGGGGGCAATCAGCCCCAGCATTTT. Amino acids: CASSQEIQGGNQPQHF.

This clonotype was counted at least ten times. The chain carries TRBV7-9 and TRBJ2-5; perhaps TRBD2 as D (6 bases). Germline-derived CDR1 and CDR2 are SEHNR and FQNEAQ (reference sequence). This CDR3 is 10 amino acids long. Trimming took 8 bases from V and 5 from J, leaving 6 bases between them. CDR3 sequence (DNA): TGTGCCAGCGGGACTGAGACCCAGTACTTC. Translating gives CASGTETQYF.

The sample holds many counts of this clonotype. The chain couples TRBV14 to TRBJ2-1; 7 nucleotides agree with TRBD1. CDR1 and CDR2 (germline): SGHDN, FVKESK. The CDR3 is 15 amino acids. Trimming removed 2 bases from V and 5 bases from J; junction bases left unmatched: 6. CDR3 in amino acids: CASSQIQGPHNEQFF. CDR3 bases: TGTGCCAGCAGCCAAATACAGGGGCCCCACAATGAGCAGTTCTTC.

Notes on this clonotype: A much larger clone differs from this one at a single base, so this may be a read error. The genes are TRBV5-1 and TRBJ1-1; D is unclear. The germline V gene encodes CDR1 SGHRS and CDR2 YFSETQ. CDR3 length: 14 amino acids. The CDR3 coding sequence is TGCGCCAGCAGCTTGGTGGGCCTGAACACTGAAGCTCTCTTT. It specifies CASSLVGLNTEALF.

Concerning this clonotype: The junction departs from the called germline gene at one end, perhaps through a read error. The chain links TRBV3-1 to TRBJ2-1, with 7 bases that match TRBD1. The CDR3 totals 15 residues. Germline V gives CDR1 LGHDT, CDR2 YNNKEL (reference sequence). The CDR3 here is CASSPTETGNNEQFF. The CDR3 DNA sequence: TGTGCTAGCAGCCCTACGGAGACAGGGAACAATGAGCAGTTCTTC.

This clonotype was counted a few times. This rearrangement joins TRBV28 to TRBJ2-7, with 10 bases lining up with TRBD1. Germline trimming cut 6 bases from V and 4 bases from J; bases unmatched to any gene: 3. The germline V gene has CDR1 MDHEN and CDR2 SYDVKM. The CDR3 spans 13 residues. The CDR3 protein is CASSRQGAYEQYF. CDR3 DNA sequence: TGTGCCAGCAGCCGACAGGGGGCTTACGAGCAGTACTTC.